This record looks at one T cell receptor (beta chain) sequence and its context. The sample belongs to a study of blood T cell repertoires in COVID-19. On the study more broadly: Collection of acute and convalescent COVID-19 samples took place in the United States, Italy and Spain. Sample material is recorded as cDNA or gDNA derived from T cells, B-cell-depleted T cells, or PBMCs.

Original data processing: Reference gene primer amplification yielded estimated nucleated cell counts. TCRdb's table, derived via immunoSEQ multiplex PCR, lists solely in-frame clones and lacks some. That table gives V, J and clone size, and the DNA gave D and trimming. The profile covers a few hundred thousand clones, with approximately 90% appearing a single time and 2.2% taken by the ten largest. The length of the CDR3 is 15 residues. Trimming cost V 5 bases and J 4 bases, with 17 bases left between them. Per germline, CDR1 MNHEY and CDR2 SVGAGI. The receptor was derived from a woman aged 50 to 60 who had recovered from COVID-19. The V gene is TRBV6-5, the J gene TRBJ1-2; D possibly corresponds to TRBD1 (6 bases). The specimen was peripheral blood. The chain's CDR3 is CASSPSGQTFYGYTF. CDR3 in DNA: TGTGCCAGCAGTCCATCCGGACAGACGTTCTATGGCTACACCTTC.